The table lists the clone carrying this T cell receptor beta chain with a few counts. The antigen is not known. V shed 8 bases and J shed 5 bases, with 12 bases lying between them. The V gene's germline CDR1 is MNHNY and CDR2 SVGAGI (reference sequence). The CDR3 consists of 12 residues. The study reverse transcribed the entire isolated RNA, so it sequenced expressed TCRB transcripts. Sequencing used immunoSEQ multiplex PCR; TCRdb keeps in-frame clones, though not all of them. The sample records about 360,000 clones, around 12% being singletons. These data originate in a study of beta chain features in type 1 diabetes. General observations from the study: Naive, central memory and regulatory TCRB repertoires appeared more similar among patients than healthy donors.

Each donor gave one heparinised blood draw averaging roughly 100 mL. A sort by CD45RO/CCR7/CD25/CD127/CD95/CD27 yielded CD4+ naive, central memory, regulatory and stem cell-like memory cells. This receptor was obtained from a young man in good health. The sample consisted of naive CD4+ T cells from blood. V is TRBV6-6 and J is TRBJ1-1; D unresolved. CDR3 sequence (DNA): TGTGCCAGCCGAGGACTGGAAACTGAAGCTTTCTTT. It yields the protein CASRGLETEAFF.